These T cell receptor beta chains were read from a single sample in a study of OX40 agonist ivuxolimab in advanced cancers. Method: immunoSEQ multiplex PCR; TCRdb's copy keeps in-frame clones and lacks some. The sample records tens of thousands of clones, 70% to 90% being singletons. The source material was CD4+ or CD8+ T cells sorted from blood, sampled in a trial of the OX40 agonist ivuxolimab. The receptors derive from an adult with an advanced solid tumor such as melanoma, head and neck, liver or kidney cancer. The conserved cysteine and the conserved F or W are not part of the CDR3 here. A D gene is named only where the DNA matches it firmly.

v_gene	d_gene	j_gene	CDR3aa
TRBV5-4	-	TRBJ1-5	ATPARQGSNQPQH
TRBV19	TRBD1	TRBJ1-1	ASRRTGGMNTEAF
TRBV5-1	TRBD1	TRBJ1-4	ASHFGQGDEKLF
TRBV5-1	-	TRBJ1-1	ASSPILEVGRVGGNTEAF
TRBV7-2	-	TRBJ2-7	ASSPGASLGLYEQY
TRBV28	-	TRBJ1-1	ASRQWGALGHEGMNTEAF
TRBV19	-	TRBJ1-6	ASSKQGTESNSPLH
TRBV6-4	-	TRBJ1-5	ASSVTDTSPISNQPQH
TRBV2	-	TRBJ2-6	ASTQRGVPGANVLT
TRBV29-1	-	TRBJ2-5	SVGQSYQETQY
TRBV27	TRBD1	TRBJ1-1	ASRPGQGGNTEAF
TRBV18	-	TRBJ2-1	ASSPPVIAAYNEQF
TRBV14	TRBD2	TRBJ2-7	ASSQATGTSGGLIYEQY
TRBV9	-	TRBJ2-3	ASSVVTSDTQY
TRBV19	TRBD2	TRBJ2-1	ASKSLAGELNEQF
TRBV5-3	TRBD1	TRBJ2-7	ARSLMSGTGGYEQY
TRBV5-1	-	TRBJ2-1	ASRADSGSYNEQF
TRBV27	-	TRBJ1-1	ASSLSAGIEAF
TRBV9	TRBD2	TRBJ2-6	ASSGLLAGVSGANVLT
TRBV9	TRBD1	TRBJ2-7	ASSESGTGLYEQY
TRBV10-2	-	TRBJ2-2	ASPRSGSTGELF
TRBV28	-	TRBJ1-5	ASSFPDIKGNQPQH
TRBV10-1	-	TRBJ2-5	ASSSTGQGETQY
TRBV5-1	-	TRBJ1-4	ASSFTVNEKLF
TRBV21-1	-	TRBJ1-1	ASRDPVGRGYEAF
TRBV27	TRBD1	TRBJ1-1	ASSYRTGAMNTEAF
TRBV30	-	TRBJ1-5	AWSSTAPNQPQH
TRBV5-1	-	TRBJ1-2	ASSLGAADGYT
TRBV19	TRBD1	TRBJ2-3	ASRPGQVKTDTQY
TRBV25-1	-	TRBJ1-4	ASRRGIQGGVEKLF
TRBV9	TRBD1	TRBJ1-2	ASSPRVVQGGNYGYT
TRBV7-9	TRBD1	TRBJ2-7	ASSTTGGSSYEQY
TRBV19	-	TRBJ2-3	ASKIWGAITDTQY
TRBV7-3	TRBD2	TRBJ2-1	ASSNLAGGAYNEQF
TRBV18	TRBD2	TRBJ2-7	ASSPDRGAGRPLEQY
TRBV6-6	TRBD1	TRBJ2-7	ASRGQVSNYEQY
TRBV25-1	-	TRBJ1-1	ASSEGGRWNTEAF
TRBV5-4	-	TRBJ2-7	ASSLVFTSREQY
TRBV7-7	-	TRBJ2-2	AVTENTGELF